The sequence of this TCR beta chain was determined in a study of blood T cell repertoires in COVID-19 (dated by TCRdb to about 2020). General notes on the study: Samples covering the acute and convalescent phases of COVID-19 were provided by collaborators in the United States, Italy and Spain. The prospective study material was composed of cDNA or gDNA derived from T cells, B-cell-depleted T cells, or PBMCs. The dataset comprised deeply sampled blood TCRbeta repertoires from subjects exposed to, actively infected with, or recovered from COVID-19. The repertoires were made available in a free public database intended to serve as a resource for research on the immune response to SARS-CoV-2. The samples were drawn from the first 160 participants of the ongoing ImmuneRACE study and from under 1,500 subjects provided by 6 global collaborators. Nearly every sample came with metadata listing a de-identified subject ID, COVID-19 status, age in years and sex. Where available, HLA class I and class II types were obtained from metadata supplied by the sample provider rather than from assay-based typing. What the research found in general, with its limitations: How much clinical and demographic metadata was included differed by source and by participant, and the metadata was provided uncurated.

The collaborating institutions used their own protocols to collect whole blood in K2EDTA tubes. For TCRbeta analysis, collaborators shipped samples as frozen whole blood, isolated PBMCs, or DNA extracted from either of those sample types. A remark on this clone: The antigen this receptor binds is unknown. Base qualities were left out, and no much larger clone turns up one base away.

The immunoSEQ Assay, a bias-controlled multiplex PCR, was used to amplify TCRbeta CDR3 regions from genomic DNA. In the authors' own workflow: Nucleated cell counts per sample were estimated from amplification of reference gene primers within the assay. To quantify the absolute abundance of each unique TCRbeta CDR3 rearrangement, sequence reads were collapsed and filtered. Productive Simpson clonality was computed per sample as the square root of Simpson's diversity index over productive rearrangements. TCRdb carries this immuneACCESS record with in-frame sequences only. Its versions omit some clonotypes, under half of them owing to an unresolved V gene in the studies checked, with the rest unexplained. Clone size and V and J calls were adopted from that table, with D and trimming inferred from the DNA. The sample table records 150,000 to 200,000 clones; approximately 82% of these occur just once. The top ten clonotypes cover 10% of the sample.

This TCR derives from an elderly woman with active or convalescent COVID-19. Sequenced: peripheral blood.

CDR3 sequence: CASSFSGTGDYEQYF. The DNA reads as follows: TGTGCCAGCAGTTTCTCCGGGACAGGGGACTACGAGCAGTACTTC. The chain uses TRBV28 and TRBJ2-7; 10 central nucleotides agree with TRBD1. Per the germline V gene, MDHEN is the CDR1 and SYDVKM is the CDR2. The CDR3 covers 15 residues, taking in both the cysteine and the phenylalanine. CDR3 DNA is the only sequence kept; it has 45 bases, read in frame from the first base. Compared with germline, V lacks 3 bases and J lacks 3 bases; bases without a gene match: 5.